This T cell receptor beta chain was captured in a study of T-cell reconstitution after alpha-beta-depleted transplantation in children. Study-level findings and limits: Day-60 TCRbeta diversity that was high in some patients was derived from surviving recipient T cells and thymic progenitors. Newly generated T cells supplied most T-cell counts and diversity one year post-transplant.

Preparing the TCRbeta library involved the use of unique molecular identifiers. Each CDR3 protein gets one entry after TCRdb re-called the PCR reads with MiXCR. The data show 700,000 to 950,000 distinct CDR3 sequences, under 20% seen once. A word on this clonotype: Its antigen is unidentified.

This CDR3 region has 14 residues. V gave up 2 bases and J gave up 4 bases, with 12 bases separating them. Germline CDR1 SGHRS, CDR2 YFSETQ. The sequences come from PBMCs, mostly from graft donor cells, collected 360 days after TCRalphabeta/CD19-depleted stem cell transplant. The V and J genes are TRBV5-1 and TRBJ1-1; a possible D gene is TRBD1 (6 bases). The sequence came from a male patient aged 5 to 17 who had a stem cell transplant for acute lymphoblastic leukemia, so the T cells may come from the graft donor. In DNA form, the CDR3 reads TGCGCCAGCAGCTTCGGGGGCTGGGGCACTGAAGCTTTCTTT. It yields the protein CASSFGGWGTEAFF.